This T cell receptor beta chain was sequenced in a study of immune evolution from preneoplasia to lung adenocarcinoma. Study-level findings and limits: From normal lung to invasive adenocarcinoma, top clone frequencies appeared to decrease.

Macro-dissection enriched premalignant or tumor cells before nucleic acid extraction. The ends lost 4 bases at V and 7 bases at J; junction bases unmatched: 19. Germline loops: CDR1 LNHDA, CDR2 SQIVND (reference sequence). The CDR3 runs 20 residues. In regard to this clone: Antigen specificity is unknown.

Libraries were prepared by immunoSEQ multiplex PCR; TCRdb keeps only in-frame clonotypes and omits some of them. The sample lists 9,100 or so clones; 75% to 85% were seen once. The chain uses TRBV19 and TRBJ2-1; 13 bases match TRBD2. The source is a person in their sixties or seventies with lung adenocarcinoma. The specimen was FFPE lung adenocarcinoma in situ tissue. The CDR3, as DNA: TGTGCCAGTAGTACCCCGACTAGCGGGGGGCAAGGATACAATAAAAATGAGCAGTTCTTC. Protein: CASSTPTSGGQGYNKNEQFF. The full variable domain, rest sourced from reference TRBV19 and TRBJ2-1, is DGGITQSPKYLFRKEGQNVTLSCEQNLNHDAMYWYRQDPGQGLRLIYYSQIVNDFQKGDIAEGYSVSREKKESFPLTVTSAQKNPTAFYLCASSTPTSGGQGYNKNEQFFGPGTRLTVL.